Below are 9 T cell receptor beta chains sequenced from a single sample in a study of siplizumab effects on memory and regulatory T cells. Produced via immunoSEQ multiplex PCR; TCRdb's table is partial and in-frame only. This table holds over 90,000 clones, about 94% found once. The source material was CD4+ T cells sorted from blood. The receptors derive from a human donor in good health.

The J gene is TRBJ2-6, the V gene TRBV5-1; D gene ambiguous. CDR3 size: 15 residues. V was shortened by 0 bases and J by 0 bases, with 4 bases between the two germline ends. Germline V gives CDR1 SGHRS, CDR2 YFSETQ. CDR3 in amino acids: CASSLDVSGANVLTF. The CDR3 DNA reads as TGCGCCAGCAGCTTGGATGTCTCTGGGGCCAACGTCCTGACTTTC.

The chain links TRBV27 to TRBJ1-2; D unresolved. V was clipped by 5 bases and J by 10 bases, with 14 bases between them. Germline lookup yields CDR1 MNHEY and CDR2 SMNVEV (reference sequence). There are 12 residues in the CDR3. CDR3 residues: CASSPVDGDYTF. The CDR3 bases are TGTGCCAGCAGTCCCGTTGATGGGGACTACACCTTC.

The CDR3 loop is CASSRTGVTDEQYF. The CDR3 nucleotides are TGTGCCTCCAGCAGGACAGGGGTCACGGACGAGCAGTACTTC. The chain carries TRBV19 and TRBJ2-7, with 9 positions matching TRBD1. CDR1 LNHDA and CDR2 SQIVND come from the germline V gene (reference sequence). The V gene end was trimmed by 11 bases and the J gene end by 5 bases; junction bases not matched to a gene: 13. The CDR3 extends over 14 amino acids.

The chain couples TRBV2 to TRBJ2-7; TRBD1 matches 7 bases. CDR3 length equals 10 residues. V lost 5 bases, J lost 13 bases, and 5 bases stayed unmatched. Germline lookup yields CDR1 SNHLY and CDR2 FYNNEI. CDR3 sequence reads: CASSYRGTYV. In DNA form, the CDR3 reads TGTGCCAGCAGTTACAGGGGTACCTACGTC.

The gene calls are TRBV7-8 and TRBJ1-5; D uncertain. This CDR3 is built from 14 residues. Germline V gene lookup returns CDR1 SGHVS and CDR2 FQNEAQ. V dropped 1 base and J dropped 7 bases, with 11 bases sitting between them. CDR3 coding DNA: TGTGCCAGCAGCTTAGGCGGCGGTGCACAGCCCCAGCATTTT. Translation gives CASSLGGGAQPQHF.

This chain connects TRBV2 to TRBJ1-2, with D uncertain. Germline V CDR1 and CDR2: SNHLY, FYNNEI. This CDR3 comprises 12 residues. V lost 3 bases and J 6 bases, leaving 8 bases between the germline ends. This CDR3 is CASSDSYNGYTF. CDR3 in DNA: TGTGCCAGCAGTGATAGCTATAATGGCTACACCTTC.

This chain links TRBV27 with TRBJ1-1; 7 bases are shared with TRBD1. Germline CDR1 is MNHEY and CDR2 is SMNVEV (reference sequence). The junction had 9 bases not matched to a gene; V was cut back by 5 bases and J by 6 bases. There are 14 residues in the CDR3. CDR3 amino acids: CASSPRQGVPEAFF. CDR3 DNA sequence: TGTGCCAGCAGTCCAAGACAGGGAGTTCCTGAAGCTTTCTTT.

The genes are TRBV7-9 and TRBJ1-2; D is unclear. This CDR3 has 12 residues. The ends were cut back, 2 bases at V and 5 bases at J, with 6 bases in the middle. Germline assignment: CDR1 SEHNR and CDR2 FQNEAQ (reference sequence). The DNA for the CDR3 is TGTGCCAGCAGCTTATCGTGGTATGGCTACACCTTC. It codes for CASSLSWYGYTF.

To note about this clone: Relative to the germline gene, one junction end is altered; a read error may explain this. The V gene is TRBV7-6, the J gene TRBJ2-1; 10 positions agree with TRBD2. CDR1 and CDR2 from the germline V gene are SGHVS and FNYEAQ. There are 17 residues in the CDR3. CDR3 nucleotides: TGTACCAGCAGCTTAGCCTTGGCTAGCGGGAGTCATAATGAGCAGTTCTTC. Encoded protein: CTSSLALASGSHNEQFF.